The clone carrying this TCR beta chain was counted at least ten times. What it binds is unknown. V was clipped by 6 bases and J by 4 bases, with 16 bases between them. Germline V lookup: CDR1 MDHEN, CDR2 SYDVKM. CDR3 length equals 15 residues. The data belong to a study of shared clonotypes between healthy human individuals. TCRdb's copy holds only in-frame clones and misses some; the assay was immunoSEQ multiplex PCR. The sample includes 550,000 to 850,000 clones, about two thirds of them seen just once. Study-wide results and caveats: The study sampled only blood, and tissue repertoires likely differ. It was observed that 5% to 6.5% of naive CD4 clonotypes were shared across several donors.

This clonotype originated in a young woman in good health. Sequencing used memory CD4+ T cells sorted from blood. Stated subset: CD45RA-negative fraction. The chain combines TRBV28 with TRBJ1-3; D might be TRBD1 (5 bases). The DNA of the CDR3 is TGTGCCAGCAGCCGTTCTTGGGGCGGAGGAAACACCATATATTTT. Its protein is CASSRSWGGGNTIYF.